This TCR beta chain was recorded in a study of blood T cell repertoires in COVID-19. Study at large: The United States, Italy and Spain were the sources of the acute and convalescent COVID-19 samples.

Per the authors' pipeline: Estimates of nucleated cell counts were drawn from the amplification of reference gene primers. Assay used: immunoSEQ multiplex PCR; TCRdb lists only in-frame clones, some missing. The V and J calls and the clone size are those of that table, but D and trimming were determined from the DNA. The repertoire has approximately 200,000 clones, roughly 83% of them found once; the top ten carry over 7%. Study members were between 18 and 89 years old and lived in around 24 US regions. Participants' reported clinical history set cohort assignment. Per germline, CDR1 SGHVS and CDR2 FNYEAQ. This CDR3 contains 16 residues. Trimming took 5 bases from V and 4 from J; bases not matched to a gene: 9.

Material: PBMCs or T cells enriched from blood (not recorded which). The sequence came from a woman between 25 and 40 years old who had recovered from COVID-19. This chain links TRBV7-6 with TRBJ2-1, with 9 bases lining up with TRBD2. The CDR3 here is CASSLNSGSSYNEQFF. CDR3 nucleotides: TGTGCCAGCAGCCTGAATAGCGGGAGCTCTTACAATGAGCAGTTCTTC. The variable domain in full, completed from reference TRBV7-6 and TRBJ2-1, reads GAGVSQSPRYKVTKRGQDVALRCDPISGHVSLYWYRQALGQGPEFLTYFNYEAQQDKSGLPNDRFSAERPEGSISTLTIQRTEQRDSAMYRCASSLNSGSSYNEQFFGPGTRLTVL.